Listed here are 2 T cell receptor beta chains from one sample, sequenced in a study of graft-versus-host responses after intestinal transplantation. Their antigen targets remain unknown. TCRdb keeps only in-frame clones here, not all; method: immunoSEQ multiplex PCR. The sample holds over 75,000 clones, around 92% seen once. The material was unstimulated CD8+ T cells sorted from spleen or lymph node cells, obtained before transplant. Receptor source: a human donor who was the organ donor for an intestinal transplant.

The rearrangement uses TRBV27 and TRBJ1-3; TRBD1 aligns across 10 bases. The junction had 13 bases not matched to a gene; V was cut back by 5 bases and J by 0 bases. Germline-derived CDR1 and CDR2 are MNHEY and SMNVEV (reference sequence). There are 19 residues in the CDR3. The CDR3 loop reads CASSTIGPTGGFSGNTIYF. The CDR3 DNA sequence: TGTGCCAGCAGTACTATTGGTCCGACAGGGGGCTTCTCTGGAAACACCATATATTTT.

The chain recombines TRBV13 with TRBJ2-1; 10 bases map to TRBD2. The V segment lost 0 bases and the J segment 3 bases; nucleotides outside the gene matches: 2. The CDR3 covers 16 residues. CDR1 is PRHDT, CDR2 FYEKMQ, per germline (reference sequence). CDR3 DNA: TGTGCCAGCAGCTTAGGACTAGCGGGGCTCTACAATGAGCAGTTCTTC. This sequence encodes CASSLGLAGLYNEQFF.